This T cell receptor (beta chain) was found in a study of CD8+CD57+ T cells in acquired aplastic anemia. On the study more broadly: Sorting CD4+ and CD8+ cells gave DNA averaging about 3.3 ug.

Patients chosen for sequencing had shown CD8+CD57+ cell expansion by flow cytometry. TCR beta VDJ combinations and CDR3 sequences were profiled from genomic DNA. TCRdb re-called the reads with MiXCR, one entry per CDR3 protein. Of just over 450,000 distinct CDR3 sequences listed, approximately 32% were seen once; the top ten hold less than 1%. This clonotype has ten or more counts. The germline V gene encodes CDR1 SGHTA and CDR2 FQGTGA. Trimming at V came to 5 bases and at J to 3 bases, leaving 3 bases not matched to a gene. There are 13 residues in the CDR3. The chain joins TRBV7-3 to TRBJ2-5; 7 bases match TRBD1. Input material: sorted CD4+, CD8+, or CD8+CD57+ T cells (not recorded which) from PBMCs. The sequence was collected from a human donor with aplastic anemia. In DNA form, the CDR3 reads TGTGCCAGCAGCCGACAGGGAAAAGAGACCCAGTACTTC. Amino acid sequence: CASSRQGKETQYF.